The T cell receptor beta chain described here comes from a study of blood T cell repertoires in COVID-19 (dated by TCRdb to 2018 to 2021). The study in broad terms: Collaborator samples came from the United States, Italy and Spain and covered acute and convalescent phases of COVID-19. Sample metadata almost always included a de-identified subject ID, COVID-19 status, age in years and sex. The repertoires were released in a freely available public database meant as a resource for research on the immune response to SARS-CoV-2. The samples were drawn from the first 160 participants of the ongoing ImmuneRACE study and from some 1,300 subjects provided by 6 global collaborators. Where available, HLA class I and class II types were obtained from metadata supplied by the sample provider rather than from assay-based typing. The prospective study material was composed of cDNA or gDNA derived from T cells, B-cell-depleted T cells, or PBMCs. The dataset comprised deeply sampled blood TCRbeta repertoires from subjects exposed to, actively infected with, or recovered from COVID-19. Broad study findings and their caveats: The quantity of clinical and demographic metadata differed by source and by participant and was supplied without curation.

TCRbeta CDR3 regions were amplified from genomic DNA using the immunoSEQ Assay, a bias-controlled multiplex PCR. The study's own analysis went as follows. Nucleated cell counts per sample were estimated from amplification of reference gene primers within the assay. To quantify the absolute abundance of each unique TCRbeta CDR3 rearrangement, sequence reads were collapsed and filtered. For each sample, productive Simpson clonality was calculated by taking the square root of Simpson's diversity index across productive rearrangements. What TCRdb holds here is the immuneACCESS table cut down to in-frame rearrangements. Part of the clones is not present; checked against another copy, under half of the missing clones reflect an unresolved V gene, and the others are unexplained. V and J calls and clone size are copied from that table; D and trimming were computed from the DNA. The sample table lists over 200,000 clones, about 85% of them with a count of one. The ten top clones hold 9.5% to 14% of the sample.

Concerning this clone: No cognate antigen has been identified for it. No much larger clone exists at a distance of one base, and base qualities are not known.

Enrolling through a virtual design, the prospective study's participants ranged in age from roughly 18 to 89 years and lived across roughly 24 United States geographic areas. Cohort assignment in the prospective study relied on participant-reported clinical history from a screening survey and a study questionnaire. Recovered participants in ImmuneRACE Cohort 3 were defined as having two consecutive negative NP/OP PCR tests, clearance from a healthcare professional, or resolution of symptoms. In the prospective study, mobile phlebotomists collected whole blood, serum and a nasopharyngeal or oropharyngeal swab from each participant. Additional blood draws and questionnaires over an approximately 2-month period could optionally be provided by prospective study participants. Before DNA extraction, prospective study blood samples were shipped either frozen or at room temperature. Sequencing was carried out using PBMCs or T cells enriched from blood (not recorded which). The origin of this receptor is a man in his thirties or forties who had recovered from COVID-19.

Here is the DNA: TGTGCCAGCAGTACTTGGGGGGGAGACTACAATGAGCAGTTCTTC. Translated, this is CASSTWGGDYNEQFF. The chain was built from TRBV25-1 and TRBJ2-1, and 7 bases in between align with TRBD2. Taken from the germline V gene, the CDR1 and CDR2 loops are MGHDK and SYGVNS. There are 15 amino acids in the CDR3, from cysteine to phenylalanine inclusive. Only CDR3 DNA remains: 45 bases, in frame from the first base. Trimmed from V: 5 bases; trimmed from J: 3 bases; junction bases lacking a gene match: 7.